These 5 T cell receptor beta chains were all obtained from the same sample, sequenced in a study of blood T cell repertoires in COVID-19. The assay was immunoSEQ multiplex PCR, and TCRdb's table has in-frame clones only and misses some. This repertoire shows 250,000 to 350,000 clones, about nine tenths found once; its top ten account for 0.94%. Sequenced sample: peripheral blood. These receptors originate from a woman between 40 and 55 years old who had recovered from COVID-19.

The chain links TRBV24-1 to TRBJ1-1; possibly TRBD1 for D (6 bases). Looked up from germline, CDR1 is KGHDR and CDR2 is SFDVKD. The CDR3 is 14 amino acids. V lost 1 base and J 5 bases, leaving 10 bases between the germline ends. The CDR3, as DNA: TGTGCCACCAGTGATTTCAACAGGGTAACTGAAGCTTTCTTT. Its protein product is CATSDFNRVTEAFF.

The chain joins TRBV5-1 to TRBJ2-7; perhaps TRBD1 as D (6 bases). Looked up from germline, CDR1 is SGHRS and CDR2 is YFSETQ. V shed 4 bases and J shed 3 bases, with 11 bases lying between them. The CDR3 has 13 amino acids. CDR3 in amino acids: CASSPLQGYEQYF. CDR3 sequence (DNA): TGCGCCAGCAGCCCGTTACAGGGCTACGAGCAGTACTTC.

J is TRBJ2-1 and V is TRBV4-1; perhaps TRBD2 as D (6 bases). The CDR3 has 17 residues. The germline V and J ends were trimmed by 5 bases and 6 bases, with 23 bases remaining between them. Germline CDR1 MGHRA, CDR2 YSYEKL. CDR3: CASSSVLFLASSNEQFF. The DNA for the CDR3 is TGCGCCAGCAGCTCAGTCTTGTTCCTAGCGTCGTCCAATGAGCAGTTCTTC.

The rearrangement uses TRBV4-1 and TRBJ2-5, with 7 bases identical to TRBD1. The CDR3 sequence is 16 residues long. Germline CDR1 is MGHRA and CDR2 is YSYEKL. V dropped 4 bases and J dropped 3; count of bases not matched to a gene: 11. The DNA for the CDR3 is TGCGCCAGCAGCCCCACTCGACAGGGTGAGGAAGAGACCCAGTACTTC. Its protein product is CASSPTRQGEEETQYF.

This clone was picked up one time. V gene TRBV6-2 or TRBV6-3 combines with J gene TRBJ2-7, with D possibly matching TRBD1 (6 bases). CDR3 length equals 14 residues. CDR1 and CDR2 (germline): MNHEY, SVGEGT. Trimming removed 4 bases from V and 6 bases from J, with 16 bases in between. CDR3: CASSWTAGVGEQYF. As DNA, the CDR3 is TGTGCCAGCAGTTGGACAGCCGGGGTGGGCGAGCAGTACTTC.